The clone carrying this TCR beta chain was observed a few times. This record comes from a study of patients and donors after allogeneic stem cell transplantation. From the RT-PCR reads, TCRdb called clonotypes with MiXCR, one entry per CDR3 protein. This repertoire shows about 960,000 distinct CDR3 sequences, approximately 18% found once; its top ten account for roughly 6%. What was sequenced was blood, either unsorted or a sorted T cell fraction (not recorded which). The clonotype comes from a human donor who was either an allogeneic HSCT recipient or a stem cell or donor lymphocyte infusion donor (not recorded which). It is not recorded whose cells these are; they may come from a transplant donor.

The CDR3 DNA follows: TGTGCCAGCAGCCTAAGGAGGGGAGATACGCAGTATTTT. Protein product: CASSLRRGDTQYF. The gene calls are TRBV2 and TRBJ2-3, with D possibly matching TRBD2 (6 bases). The germline V gene encodes CDR1 SNHLY and CDR2 FYNNEI. The CDR3 is made up of 13 amino acids. Trimming pared 6 bases from V and 5 bases from J, leaving 12 bases between.